This T cell receptor (beta chain) derives from a study of shared clonotypes between healthy human individuals. The CDR3 sequence is 14 residues long. V lost 0 bases and J lost 4, with 9 bases in between. CDR1 is LGHNA and CDR2 is YSLEER in the germline V gene. Using immunoSEQ multiplex PCR, the repertoire was profiled, and TCRdb retains in-frame clones only, with some absent. The sample includes about 1.5 million clones, roughly 96% of them seen just once. This chain connects TRBV4-3 to TRBJ1-2; D is uncertain. This sequence was found in a man aged 25-40 years in good health. Sequenced material: naive CD4+ T cells sorted from blood. Subset: CD45RA+ positively selected. The CDR3 coding sequence is TGCGCCAGCAGCCAAGATCTGGGTAGCTATGGCTACACCTTC. Translated: CASSQDLGSYGYTF.